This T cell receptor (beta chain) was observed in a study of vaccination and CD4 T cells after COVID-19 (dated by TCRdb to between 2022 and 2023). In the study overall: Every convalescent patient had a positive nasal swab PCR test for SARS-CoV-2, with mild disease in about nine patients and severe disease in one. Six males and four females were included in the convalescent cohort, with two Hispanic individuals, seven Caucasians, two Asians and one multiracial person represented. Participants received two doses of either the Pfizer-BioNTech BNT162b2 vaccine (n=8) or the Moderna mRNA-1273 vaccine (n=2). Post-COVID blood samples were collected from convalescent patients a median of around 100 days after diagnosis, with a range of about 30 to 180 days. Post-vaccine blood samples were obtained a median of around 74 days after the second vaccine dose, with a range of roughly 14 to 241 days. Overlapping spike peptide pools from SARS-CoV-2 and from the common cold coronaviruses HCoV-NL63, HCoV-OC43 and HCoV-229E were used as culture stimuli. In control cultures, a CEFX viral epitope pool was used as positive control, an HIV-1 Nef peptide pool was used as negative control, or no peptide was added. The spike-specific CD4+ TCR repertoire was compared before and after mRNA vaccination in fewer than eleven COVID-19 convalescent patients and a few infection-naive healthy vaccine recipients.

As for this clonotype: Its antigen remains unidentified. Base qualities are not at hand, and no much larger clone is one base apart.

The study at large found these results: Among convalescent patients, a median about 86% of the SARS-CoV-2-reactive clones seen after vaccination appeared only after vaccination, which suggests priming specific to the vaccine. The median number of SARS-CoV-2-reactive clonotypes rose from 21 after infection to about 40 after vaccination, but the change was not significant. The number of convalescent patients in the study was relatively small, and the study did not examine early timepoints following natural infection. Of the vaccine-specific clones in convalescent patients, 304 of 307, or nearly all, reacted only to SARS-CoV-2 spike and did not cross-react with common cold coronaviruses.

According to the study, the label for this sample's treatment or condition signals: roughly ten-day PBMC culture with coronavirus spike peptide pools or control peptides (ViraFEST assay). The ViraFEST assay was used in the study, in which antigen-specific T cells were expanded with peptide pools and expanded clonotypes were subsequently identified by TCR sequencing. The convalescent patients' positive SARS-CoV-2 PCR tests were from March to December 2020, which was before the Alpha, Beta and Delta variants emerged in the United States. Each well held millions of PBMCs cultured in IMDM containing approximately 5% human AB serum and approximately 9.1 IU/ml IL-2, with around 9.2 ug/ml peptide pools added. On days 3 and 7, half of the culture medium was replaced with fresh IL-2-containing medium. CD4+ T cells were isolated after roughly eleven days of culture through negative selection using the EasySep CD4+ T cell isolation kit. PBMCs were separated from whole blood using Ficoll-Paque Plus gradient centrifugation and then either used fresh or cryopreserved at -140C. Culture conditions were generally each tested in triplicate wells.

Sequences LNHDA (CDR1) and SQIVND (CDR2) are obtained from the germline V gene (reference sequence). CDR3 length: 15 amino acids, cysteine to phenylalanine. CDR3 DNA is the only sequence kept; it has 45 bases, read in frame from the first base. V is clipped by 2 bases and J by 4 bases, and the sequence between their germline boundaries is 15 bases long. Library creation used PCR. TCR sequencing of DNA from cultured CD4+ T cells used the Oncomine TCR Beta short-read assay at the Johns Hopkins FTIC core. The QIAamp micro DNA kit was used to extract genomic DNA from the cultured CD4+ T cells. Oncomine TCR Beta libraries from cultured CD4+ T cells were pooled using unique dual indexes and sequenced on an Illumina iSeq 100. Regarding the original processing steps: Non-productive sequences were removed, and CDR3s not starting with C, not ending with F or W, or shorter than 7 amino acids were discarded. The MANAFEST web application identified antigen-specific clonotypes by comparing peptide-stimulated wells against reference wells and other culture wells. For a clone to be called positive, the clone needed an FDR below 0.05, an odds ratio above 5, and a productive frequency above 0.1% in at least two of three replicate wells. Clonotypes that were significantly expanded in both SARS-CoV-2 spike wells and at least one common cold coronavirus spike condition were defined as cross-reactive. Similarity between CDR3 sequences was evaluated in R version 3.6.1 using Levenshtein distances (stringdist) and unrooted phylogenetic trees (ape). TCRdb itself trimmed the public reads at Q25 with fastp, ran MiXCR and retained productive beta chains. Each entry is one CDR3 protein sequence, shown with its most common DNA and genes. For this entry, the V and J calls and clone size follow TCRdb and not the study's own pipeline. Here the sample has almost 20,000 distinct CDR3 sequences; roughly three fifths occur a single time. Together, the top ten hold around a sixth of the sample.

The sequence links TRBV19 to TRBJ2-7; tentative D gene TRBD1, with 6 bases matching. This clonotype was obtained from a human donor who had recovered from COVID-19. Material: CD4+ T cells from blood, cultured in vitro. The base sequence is TGTGCCAGTAGTATAAGGACGGGGCAGGGGTACGAGCAGTACTTC. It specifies CASSIRTGQGYEQYF.